This is a list of T cell receptor beta chains from one sample in a study of T cell changes during pregnancy in multiple sclerosis. Repertoires were generated with immunoSEQ multiplex PCR, while TCRdb's copy carries only in-frame clones and drops some. The top ten hold around 0.48% of the sample, which has fewer than 55,000 clones, around nine tenths seen once. This material consisted of CD4+ T cells from peripheral blood mononuclear cells, taken in the third trimester of pregnancy. The origin of the receptors is a female donor with multiple sclerosis, enrolled in a pregnancy study. Each CDR3 is given with its conserved first and last residue. The D gene is left open where the match is weak. Size is omitted from some rows. Given values are once, few, many or a class for expanded clones.

>TRBD1|NA|TRBJ2-1|TRBV5-1
TGCGCCAGCAGCTTGACCGGGACAGGGTCCAATGAGCAGTTCTTC
CASSLTGTGSNEQFF
>TRBD1|NA|TRBJ1-2|TRBV6-6
TGTGCCAGCAGACCCCCGACAGGGAACGTCGATGCTGGCTACACCTTC
CASRPPTGNVDAGYTF
>NA|NA|TRBJ2-5|TRBV4-1
TGCGCCAGCAGCCAACCATGGGGGGGGACAATGAGGGGACAAGAGACCCAGTACTTC
CASSQPWGGTMRGQETQYF
>NA|NA|TRBJ2-3|TRBV6-5
TGTGCCAGCAGGATGACAGCCTCCACAGATACGCAGTATTTT
CASRMTASTDTQYF
>TRBD1|few|TRBJ1-1|TRBV29-1
TGCAGCGTTAATACAGGGGCCGGGGACACTGAAGCTTTCTTT
CSVNTGAGDTEAFF
>TRBD1|NA|TRBJ2-2|TRBV28
TGTGCCAGCAGTTTGACAGGGGGCGTGTCCGGGGAGCTGTTTTTT
CASSLTGGVSGELFF
>TRBD2|NA|TRBJ2-5|TRBV5-1
TGCGCCAGCAGCTTAGGACTAGCGGGGGGCCAAGAGACCCAGTACTTC
CASSLGLAGGQETQYF
>TRBD1|NA|TRBJ1-5|TRBV6-5
TGTGCCAGCAAAGGCCAACAGGGGAATCAGCCCCAGCATTTT
CASKGQQGNQPQHF
>TRBD1|NA|TRBJ2-7|TRBV10-1
TGCGCCAGCGGGACAGGGGTCTACGAGCAGTACTTC
CASGTGVYEQYF
>TRBD1|NA|TRBJ1-5|TRBV6-1
TGTGCCAGCAGTGGTCCGATACAGGGGGCGTTTGGCAATCAGCCCCAGCATTTT
CASSGPIQGAFGNQPQHF
>NA|NA|TRBJ1-2|TRBV5-1
TGCGCCAGCAGCTTCGACAGCCTCGGCTACACCTTC
CASSFDSLGYTF
>NA|NA|TRBJ2-5|TRBV7-6
TGTGCCAGCAGCTCGGAACATCCGGGACAGACTAGAGGGACCCAGTACTTC
CASSSEHPGQTRGTQYF
>TRBD1|once|TRBJ1-1|TRBV16
TGTGCCAGCAGCCAAGGACAGGGGGACACTGAAGCTTTCTTT
CASSQGQGDTEAFF
>NA|NA|TRBJ1-6|TRBV7-2
TGTGCCAGCAGCAACCCGGGGCGGGGTTGGACTAATTCACCCCTCCACTTT
CASSNPGRGWTNSPLHF
>NA|NA|TRBJ1-4|TRBV15
TGTGCCACCAGCAGAGAGGGGAGGGGGTTTGGGGAAAAACTGTTTTTT
CATSREGRGFGEKLFF
>TRBD1|NA|TRBJ2-3|TRBV7-3
TGTGCCAGCAGCCCGACAGGGAGCACAGATACGCAGTATTTT
CASSPTGSTDTQYF
>TRBD1|NA|TRBJ1-3|TRBV5-1
TGCGCCAGCAGCTTGCCCCTTGGGACAGGGTCTGGAAACACCATATATTTT
CASSLPLGTGSGNTIYF
>NA|NA|TRBJ2-7|TRBV19
TGTGCCAGTAGTCCCTCAGGGGTCGGTAGGTCCTACGAGCAGTACTTC
CASSPSGVGRSYEQYF
>TRBD2|NA|TRBJ2-4|TRBV29-1
TGCAGCGCCGGGACTAGCGGGGGAGCCAAAAACATTCAGTACTTC
CSAGTSGGAKNIQYF
>TRBD2|NA|TRBJ2-5|TRBV6-5
TGTGCCAGCCACCGGAGAACGGGGGGGGAAGAGACCCAGTACTTC
CASHRRTGGEETQYF
>NA|once|TRBJ1-2|TRBV10-3
TGTGCCATCAGTGAGTCGAGTGGTTCGGGGTATGGCTACACCTTC
CAISESSGSGYGYTF
>NA|few|TRBJ1-1|TRBV6-5
TGTGCCAGCAGTTACCGGGGGAACACTGAAGCTTTCTTT
CASSYRGNTEAFF
>NA|NA|TRBJ2-4|TRBV4-1
TGCGCCAGCAGCCCAGTTAGCGGAAACATTCAGTACTTC
CASSPVSGNIQYF
>TRBD1|NA|TRBJ2-1|TRBV4-1
TGCGCCAGCAGCCACCCACAGGGGACGCAGCAGTTCTTC
CASSHPQGTQQFF
>TRBD2|NA|TRBJ2-1|TRBV6-5
TGTGCCAGCAGTTTAGCGGGGCCCTCCTACAATGAGCAGTTCTTC
CASSLAGPSYNEQFF
>TRBD1|NA|TRBJ1-6|TRBV14
TGTGCCAGCAGCCAGGGACAGGTGAATTCACCCCTCCACTTT
CASSQGQVNSPLHF
>TRBD2|NA|TRBJ2-1|TRBV27
TGTGCCAGCAGTCCCGGGACTAGCGGGGTGGGGAATGAGCAGTTCTTC
CASSPGTSGVGNEQFF
>TRBD1|NA|TRBJ2-7|TRBV5-6
TGTGCCAGCAGCCCAGGGACAGTCTTAGAGCAGTACTTC
CASSPGTVLEQYF
>TRBD1|NA|TRBJ1-1|TRBV18
TGTGCCAGCTCACAACCTGACAGGGCTGAAGCTTTCTTT
CASSQPDRAEAFF
>NA|NA|TRBJ1-5|TRBV5-1
TGCGCCAGCAGCTCAGCACAGGGCCAGCCCCAGCATTTT
CASSSAQGQPQHF
>TRBD2|NA|TRBJ2-5|TRBV5-5
TGTGCCAGCAGCGCGTCCGGGACTAGAGGGGAGACCCAGTACTTC
CASSASGTRGETQYF
>NA|NA|TRBJ1-1|TRBV6-1
TGTGCCAGCAGTGTATACACTGAAGCTTTCTTT
CASSVYTEAFF
>NA|NA|TRBJ2-7|TRBV30
TGTGCCTGGAGTGTAGGTCGGGGGGCGAACCCCCATGGCTACGAGCAGTACTTC
CAWSVGRGANPHGYEQYF
>TRBD1|NA|TRBJ1-3|TRBV19
TGTGCCAGTAGTATAGGACGGACAGGCCGCATCTCTGGAAACACCATATATTTT
CASSIGRTGRISGNTIYF
>NA|NA|TRBJ2-1|TRBV20-1
TGCAGTGCGCGAGTATCGAATGAGCAGTTCTTC
CSARVSNEQFF
>NA|NA|TRBJ1-1|TRBV18
TGTGCCAGCTCACCACTTCAGGGTTTGGAAGCTTTCTTT
CASSPLQGLEAFF
>TRBD1|once|TRBJ1-2|TRBV30
TGTGCCTCGCACCCCGGGACAGACCTCTCTGGCTACACCTTC
CASHPGTDLSGYTF
>NA|once|TRBJ2-2|TRBV5-4
TGTGCCAGCAGTTTCGAGGCGACCGGGGAGCTGTTTTTT
CASSFEATGELFF
>NA|NA|TRBJ2-2|TRBV30
TGTGCCTGGAGGGGGGCGGGGAACACCGGGGAGCTGTTTTTT
CAWRGAGNTGELFF
>NA|NA|TRBJ2-7|TRBV29-1
TGCAGCCCTCCCCGAGCTTACAAAGTCCTTTCGTACTACCACCTTACTCCCTACGAGCAGTACTTC
CSPPRAYKVLSYYHLTPYEQYF
>NA|NA|TRBJ1-6|TRBV11-3
TGTGCCAGCAGCGCAACGGGGAATTCACCCCTCCACTTT
CASSATGNSPLHF
>TRBD1|NA|TRBJ1-1|TRBV30
TGTGCCTGGAGTGTTGGACAGGGTACCGCAGCTTTCTTT
CAWSVGQGTAAFF
>NA|NA|TRBJ2-1|TRBV5-1
TGCGCCAGCGGGCAGGGAGGTCGGGACAATGAGCAGTTCTTC
CASGQGGRDNEQFF
>NA|NA|TRBJ2-3|TRBV9
TGTGCCAGCAGCGTAGAGAGGGATACGCAGTATTTT
CASSVERDTQYF
>NA|NA|TRBJ1-2|TRBV7-2
TGTGCCAGCAGCTTAGCGAGTGGACAGAAGGACTACACCTTC
CASSLASGQKDYTF
>NA|NA|TRBJ1-4|TRBV6-5
TGTGCCAGCAGTTACTTCCTCGGAGGTAATGAAAAACTGTTTTTT
CASSYFLGGNEKLFF
>TRBD1|NA|TRBJ2-3|TRBV15
TGTGCCACCAGCACGGGGGAAGGACAGGGTGAGAAAGATACGCAGTATTTT
CATSTGEGQGEKDTQYF
>NA|NA|TRBJ1-3|TRBV9
TGTGCCAGCAAGGCAGGGAAGGAGCTGGGAAACACCATATATTTT
CASKAGKELGNTIYF